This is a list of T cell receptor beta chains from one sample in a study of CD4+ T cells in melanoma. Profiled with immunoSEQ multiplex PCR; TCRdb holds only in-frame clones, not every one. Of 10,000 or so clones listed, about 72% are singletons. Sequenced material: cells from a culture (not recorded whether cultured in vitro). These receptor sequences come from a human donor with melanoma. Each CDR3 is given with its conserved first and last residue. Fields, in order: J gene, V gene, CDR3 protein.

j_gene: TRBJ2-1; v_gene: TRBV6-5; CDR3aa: CASSVSGPGGQFF
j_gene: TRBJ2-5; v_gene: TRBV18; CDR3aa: CASSPELTGETQYF
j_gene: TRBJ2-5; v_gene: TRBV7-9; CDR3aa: CASSYMGETQYF
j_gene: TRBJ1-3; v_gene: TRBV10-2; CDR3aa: CASSDTGTGAGNTIYF
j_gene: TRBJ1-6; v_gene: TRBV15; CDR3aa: CATSRDSGAEVSPLHF
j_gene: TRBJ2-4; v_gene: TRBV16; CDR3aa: CASSQLYGTVAKNIQYF
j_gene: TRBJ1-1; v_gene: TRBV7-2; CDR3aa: CASSPSVGVTEAFF
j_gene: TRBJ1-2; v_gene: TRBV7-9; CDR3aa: CASSLETGNYGYTF
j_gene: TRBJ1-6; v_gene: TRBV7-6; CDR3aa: CASSSTGFGSPLHF
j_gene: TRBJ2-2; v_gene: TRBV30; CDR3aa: CAWKAKQRTGELFF
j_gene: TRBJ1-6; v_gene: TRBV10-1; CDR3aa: CASSTKGTTYNSPLHF
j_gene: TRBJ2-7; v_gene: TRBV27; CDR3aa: CASSPRGRSYEQYF